Presented here are 25 T cell receptor beta chains from one specimen sequenced in a study of T cell clones after liver transplantation. Using immunoSEQ multiplex PCR, the repertoire was profiled, and TCRdb retains in-frame clones only, with some absent. The sample contains 50,000 to 60,000 clones, less than 85% of which appear only once. The starting material was CD4+ T cells from blood, obtained at the roughly 15-month timepoint. These receptors were taken from a human patient who received a liver transplant. Some of these T cells may belong to the graft donor.

This clone has at least ten counts. The same CDR3 arises from other DNA sequences in this sample as well. The V gene is TRBV5-6, the J gene TRBJ2-7; D remains unclear. The CDR3 length is 12 residues. Looked up from germline, CDR1 is SGHDT and CDR2 is YYEEEE. Trimming pared 4 bases from V and 6 bases from J, leaving 11 bases between. The CDR3 protein is CASSHTSGEQYV. The CDR3 DNA reads as TGTGCCAGCAGCCATACCTCAGGCGAGCAGTACGTC.

The chain combines TRBV30 with TRBJ2-3, with 12 bases aligning to TRBD1. Looked up from germline, CDR1 is GTSNPN and CDR2 is SVGIG (reference sequence). Germline trimming cut 2 bases from V and 6 bases from J; bases unmatched to any gene: 3. The CDR3 runs 14 residues. CDR3 sequence reads: CAWSMGQGADTQYF. The DNA for the CDR3 is TGTGCCTGGAGTATGGGACAGGGGGCCGATACGCAGTATTTT.

As DNA, the CDR3 is TGTGCCAGCTCACCAGGACAGGGAGGAGTCTATGGCTACACCTTC. Its translation is CASSPGQGGVYGYTF. The rearrangement uses TRBV18 and TRBJ1-2; 8 bases fit TRBD1. Germline trimming cut 2 bases from V and 4 bases from J; bases unmatched to any gene: 6. The CDR3 is 15 amino acids. Per the germline V gene, CDR1 is KGHSH and CDR2 is LQKENI.

This chain joins TRBV6-5 and TRBJ2-1, with D possibly being TRBD1 (6 bases). The CDR3 is 12 amino acids. V was trimmed by 6 bases and J by 13 bases, leaving 16 bases between them. Germline V CDR1 and CDR2: MNHEY, SVGAGI. The CDR3 is CASRGPGTPQFF. The CDR3 DNA sequence: TGTGCCAGCAGAGGCCCCGGGACACCCCAGTTCTTC.

The chain carries TRBV6-1 and TRBJ1-3, with a tentative D call TRBD1 (5 bases). CDR1 MNHNS and CDR2 SASEGT come from the germline V gene. The CDR3 covers 14 residues. Trimming pared 10 bases from V and 4 bases from J, leaving 17 bases between. The CDR3 nucleotides are TGTGCCACCCATGAGGGGTCTTCCGGAAACACCATATATTTT. Translation gives CATHEGSSGNTIYF.

The rearrangement joins TRBV19 to TRBJ1-1; 9 bases match TRBD1. The CDR3 is 15 amino acids. Germline CDR1 reads LNHDA; CDR2 reads SQIVND (reference sequence). The ends lost 7 bases at V and 0 bases at J; junction bases unmatched: 6. The CDR3, as DNA: TGTGCCAGTATAGCGTGGGACAGGGTGAACACTGAAGCTTTCTTT. Residues: CASIAWDRVNTEAFF.

The chain joins TRBV7-2 to TRBJ2-4; D is perhaps TRBD2 (7 bases). This CDR3 has 17 residues. Deletions cut 2 bases from V and 0 bases from J, with 14 bases between. Germline assignment: CDR1 SGHTA and CDR2 FQGNSA. CDR3 nucleotide sequence: TGTGCCAGCAGCTTAAGGGGGGGCCCACTAGCCAAAAACATTCAGTACTTC. It codes for CASSLRGGPLAKNIQYF. Based on the CDR3 plus reference TRBV7-2 and TRBJ2-4, the full variable domain is GAGVSQSPSNKVTEKGKDVELRCDPISGHTALYWYRQSLGQGLEFLIYFQGNSAPDKSGLPSDRFSAERTGGSVSTLTIQRTQQEDSAVYLCASSLRGGPLAKNIQYFGAGTRLSVL.

The chain employs TRBV2 and TRBJ2-2; the match to TRBD1 covers 12 bases. V lost 9 bases and J lost 4; bases outside the gene matches: 6. This CDR3 contains 15 residues. CDR1 is SNHLY, CDR2 FYNNEI, per germline. CDR3 in DNA: TGTGCCAGGGGACAGGGGGCGTTAAGCACCGGGGAGCTGTTTTTT. This encodes CARGQGALSTGELFF.

V usage is TRBV30 and J usage is TRBJ1-6, with 9 bases matching TRBD1. Germline CDR1 is GTSNPN and CDR2 is SVGIG (reference sequence). The CDR3 runs 14 residues. V dropped 2 bases and J dropped 7; count of bases not matched to a gene: 3. CDR3 loop: CAWSTTGGNSPLHF. Here the CDR3 DNA reads TGTGCCTGGAGTACGACAGGGGGGAATTCACCCCTCCACTTT.

This clone was seen a few times. CDR3 loop: CASSSGEGTDTQYF. In DNA, the CDR3 is TGCGCCAGCAGCTCAGGGGAAGGTACAGATACGCAGTATTTT. V is TRBV5-1 and J is TRBJ2-3; D may be TRBD1 (6 bases). Germline CDR1 and CDR2: SGHRS and YFSETQ. This CDR3 spans 14 amino acids. V gave up 3 bases and J gave up 3 bases, with 11 bases separating them.

This chain uses TRBV5-8 with TRBJ2-7; the D gene is possibly TRBD2 (6 bases). The CDR3 sequence is 13 residues long. V lost 0 bases and J lost 7, with 11 bases in between. CDR1 is SGHTS, CDR2 YDEGEE, per germline. CDR3 in amino acids: CASSLATAGEQYV. The CDR3 nucleotides are TGTGCCAGCAGCTTGGCCACGGCGGGAGAGCAGTACGTC.

The rearrangement joins TRBV5-1 to TRBJ1-2; 8 bases match TRBD1. The CDR3 length is 14 residues. Germline trimming cut 0 bases from V and 4 bases from J; bases unmatched to any gene: 2. Germline CDR1 reads SGHRS; CDR2 reads YFSETQ. The chain's CDR3 is CASSLVGTGYGYTF. As DNA, the CDR3 is TGCGCCAGCAGCTTGGTCGGGACAGGCTATGGCTACACCTTC.

V is TRBV7-8 and J is TRBJ2-7; unclear D gene. The length of the CDR3 is 12 residues. The germline V gene has CDR1 SGHVS and CDR2 FQNEAQ. Trimming left V 5 bases short and J 6 bases short, with 11 bases between. The CDR3 spells CASSLVAGEQYV. The CDR3 coding sequence is TGTGCCAGCAGCCTAGTGGCCGGCGAGCAGTACGTC.

This chain links TRBV7-9 with TRBJ2-5, with D maybe TRBD2 (5 bases). CDR3 length: 15 residues. Germline V gene data show CDR1 as SEHNR and CDR2 as FQNEAQ (reference sequence). V gave up 1 base and J gave up 2 bases, with 11 bases separating them. The CDR3 here is CASSLGSGSQETQYF. In DNA, the CDR3 is TGTGCCAGCAGCTTAGGCTCGGGATCACAAGAGACCCAGTACTTC.

V gene TRBV6-1 combines with J gene TRBJ2-6; 8 nucleotides match TRBD1. The CDR3 length is 20 residues. Germline V CDR1 and CDR2: MNHNS, SASEGT. V trimming: 0 bases; J trimming: 0 bases; junction bases outside the gene matches: 10. The CDR3 bases are TGTGCCAGCAGTGAAGCGCTTCCGGACAGGGTGGGCTCTGGGGCCAACGTCCTGACTTTC. Its translation is CASSEALPDRVGSGANVLTF.

The rearrangement uses TRBV18 and TRBJ2-3; no reliable D call. CDR1 and CDR2 from the germline V gene are KGHSH and LQKENI. This CDR3 region has 14 residues. V was clipped by 0 bases and J by 1 base, with 5 bases between them. DNA for the CDR3: TGTGCCAGCTCACCACCCTCGGGCACAGATACGCAGTATTTT. Its protein product is CASSPPSGTDTQYF.

This chain connects TRBV7-8 to TRBJ2-1; TRBD2 might be the D (6 bases). V lost 1 base to trimming and J lost 12 bases, with 10 bases between them. The CDR3 sequence is 12 residues long. Germline V CDR1 and CDR2: SGHVS, FQNEAQ. The CDR3, as DNA: TGTGCCAGCAGCTTAGGTGGGACTGGGCAGTTCTTC. It is translated as CASSLGGTGQFF.

The J gene is TRBJ1-5, the V gene TRBV6-5, with D hard to call. The CDR3 spans 13 residues. The germline V gene encodes CDR1 MNHEY and CDR2 SVGAGI. Trimming left V 9 bases short and J 4 bases short, with 13 bases between. The CDR3 here is CASGLNGNQPQHF. The DNA for the CDR3 is TGTGCCAGTGGTCTTAACGGTAATCAGCCCCAGCATTTT.

The J gene is TRBJ2-1, the V gene TRBV6-6; the D gene could be TRBD1 or TRBD2 (5 bases each). The CDR3 runs to 14 residues. The V end was cut by 7 bases, the J end by 5 bases, with 15 bases between. Germline V gene data show CDR1 as MNHNY and CDR2 as SVGAGI (reference sequence). In nucleotides, the CDR3 is TGTGCCAGCACGGTGGGGCAGGGAGACAATGAGCAGTTCTTC. Translating it yields CASTVGQGDNEQFF.

CDR3 in DNA: TGTGCCAGCAGTGACGGGGGGCAGTCCGGGCCCCAGCATTTT. Its translation: CASSDGGQSGPQHF. This chain connects TRBV6-1 to TRBJ1-5, with D possibly TRBD1 on 6 matching bases. The length of the CDR3 is 14 residues. Trimming shortened V by 3 bases and J by 9 bases, and 15 bases separated the two germline ends. Germline CDR1 MNHNS, CDR2 SASEGT.

This rearrangement joins TRBV19 to TRBJ1-5; TRBD1 matches at 7 bases. V trimming: 6 bases; J trimming: 4 bases; junction bases outside the gene matches: 12. Germline V CDR1 and CDR2: LNHDA, SQIVND (reference sequence). This CDR3 spans 16 amino acids. For the CDR3, the DNA is TGTGCCAGTAGGGAACAGGGGAGCGTTGGGAATCAGCCCCAGCATTTT. Translated, it gives CASREQGSVGNQPQHF.

The chain employs TRBV11-1 and TRBJ2-7; TRBD1 or TRBD2 may be the D gene (5 bases each). The length of the CDR3 is 14 residues. V shed 4 bases and J shed 4 bases, with 14 bases lying between them. Looked up from germline, CDR1 is SGHAT and CDR2 is FQDESV (reference sequence). DNA for the CDR3: TGTGCCAGCAGCTCCTTGGGCAGGGAGTACGAGCAGTACTTC. Its translation: CASSSLGREYEQYF.

The chain links TRBV10-1 to TRBJ2-1; tentatively, D is TRBD2 (6 bases). The CDR3 extends over 14 amino acids. V lost 2 bases and J lost 6, with 11 bases in between. Looked up from germline, CDR1 is WNHNN and CDR2 is SYGVQD (reference sequence). CDR3 DNA: TGCGCCAGCAGTGAGGCGGGACCGGTCAATGAGCAGTTCTTC. Protein sequence: CASSEAGPVNEQFF.

This clone turned up a few times. The rearrangement joins TRBV6-1 to TRBJ2-2; D remains ambiguous. Germline CDR1 and CDR2: MNHNS and SASEGT. The germline V and J ends were trimmed by 4 bases and 1 base, with 4 bases remaining between them. The CDR3 consists of 13 residues. The CDR3 nucleotides read TGTGCCAGCAGTGTGGAGAACACCGGGGAGCTGTTTTTT. Amino acid sequence: CASSVENTGELFF.

V gene TRBV28 combines with J gene TRBJ1-1, with 7 nucleotides matching TRBD1. Germline CDR1 is MDHEN and CDR2 is SYDVKM. There are 14 residues in the CDR3. V shed 2 bases and J 8 bases; nucleotides not matched to a gene: 8. The CDR3 DNA follows: TGTGCCAGCAGTTTAACGGACAGGCTGAAGGAAGCTTTCTTT. Protein sequence: CASSLTDRLKEAFF.